The T cell receptor (beta chain) described here comes from a study of response to subunit inactivated influenza vaccine. One entry per CDR3 protein, called by TCRdb with MiXCR from the RT-PCR reads. The sample records about 570,000 distinct CDR3 sequences, 11% being singletons. The same data also contributed to another study, on T cells expressing NK-cell markers. According to that study: The authors generated TCR beta cDNA through 5'RACE template switching with UMIs. The CD3+CD56-NKG2C+ fraction of several donors was likewise dominated by these clonotypes. There remained a lack of clarity about HCMV specificity of expanded NKG2C+ T cell clones.

The receptor comes from a man in his fifties who received an inactivated influenza vaccine. The specimen comprised PBMCs from blood, sampled on the day of vaccination.

CDR3 protein: CASSAETDTDTQYF. The CDR3 DNA follows: TGTGCCAGCAGCGCGGAGACAGACACAGATACGCAGTATTTT. This chain uses TRBV9 with TRBJ2-3; D might be TRBD1 (5 bases). V was shortened by 3 bases and J by 2 bases, with 10 bases between the two germline ends. This CDR3 is built from 14 residues. The germline CDR1 and CDR2 sequences are SGDLS and YYNGEE.